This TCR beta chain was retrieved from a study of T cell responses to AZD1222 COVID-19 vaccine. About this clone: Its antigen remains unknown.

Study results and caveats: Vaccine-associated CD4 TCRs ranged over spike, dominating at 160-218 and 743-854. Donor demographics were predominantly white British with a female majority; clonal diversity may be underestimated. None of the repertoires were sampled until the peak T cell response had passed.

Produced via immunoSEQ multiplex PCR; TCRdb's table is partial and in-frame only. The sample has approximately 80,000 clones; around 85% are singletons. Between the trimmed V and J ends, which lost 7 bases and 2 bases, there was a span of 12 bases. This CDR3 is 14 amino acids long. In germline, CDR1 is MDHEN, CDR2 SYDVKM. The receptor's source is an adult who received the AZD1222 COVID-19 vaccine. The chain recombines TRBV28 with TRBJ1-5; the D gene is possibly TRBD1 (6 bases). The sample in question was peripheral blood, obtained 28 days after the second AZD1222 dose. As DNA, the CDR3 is TGTGCCAGCAATACAGGGAGAGGCAATCAGCCCCAGCATTTT. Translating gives CASNTGRGNQPQHF.